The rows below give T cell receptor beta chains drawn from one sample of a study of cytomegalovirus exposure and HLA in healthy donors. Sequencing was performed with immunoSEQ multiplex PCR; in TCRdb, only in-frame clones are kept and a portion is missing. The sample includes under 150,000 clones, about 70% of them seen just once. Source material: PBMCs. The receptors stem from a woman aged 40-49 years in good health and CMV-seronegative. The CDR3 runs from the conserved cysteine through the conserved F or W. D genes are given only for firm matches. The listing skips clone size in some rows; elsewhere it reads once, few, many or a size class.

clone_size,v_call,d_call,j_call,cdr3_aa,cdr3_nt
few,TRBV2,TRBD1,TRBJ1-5,CASTRTGGGNQPQHF,TGTGCCAGCACCCGGACAGGGGGTGGGAATCAGCCCCAGCATTTT
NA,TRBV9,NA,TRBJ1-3,CASSVGLLSGNTIYF,TGTGCCAGCAGCGTAGGACTGCTCTCTGGAAACACCATATATTTT
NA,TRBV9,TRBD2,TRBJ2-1,CASSVEGGGSYNEQFF,TGTGCCAGCAGCGTAGAGGGCGGGGGCTCCTACAATGAGCAGTTCTTC
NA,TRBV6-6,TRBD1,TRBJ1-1,CAGRDRGDTEAFF,TGTGCCGGCCGGGACAGGGGGGACACTGAAGCTTTCTTT
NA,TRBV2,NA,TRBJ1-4,CASSVGGAQEKLFF,TGTGCCAGCAGTGTAGGGGGGGCTCAGGAAAAACTGTTTTTT
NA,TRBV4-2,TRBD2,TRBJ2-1,CASSLTSGNEQFF,TGTGCCAGCAGCCTGACTAGCGGCAATGAGCAGTTCTTC
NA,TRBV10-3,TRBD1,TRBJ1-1,CAISDRGQDTEAFF,TGTGCCATCAGCGACCGGGGACAGGACACTGAAGCTTTCTTT
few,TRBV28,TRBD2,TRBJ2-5,CASSLISGGQETQYF,TGTGCCAGCAGTTTAATATCGGGGGGCCAAGAGACCCAGTACTTC
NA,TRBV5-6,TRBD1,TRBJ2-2,CASSLFGTGDTGELFF,TGTGCCAGCAGCTTGTTCGGGACAGGCGACACCGGGGAGCTGTTTTTT
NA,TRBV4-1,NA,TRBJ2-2,CASSPRALGTGELFF,TGCGCCAGCAGCCCCAGGGCCCTGGGCACCGGGGAGCTGTTTTTT
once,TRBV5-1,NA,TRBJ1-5,CASSADTGNQPQHF,TGCGCCAGCAGCGCCGACACGGGCAATCAGCCCCAGCATTTT
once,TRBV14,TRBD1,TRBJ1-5,CASSQDFQGAQHF,TGTGCCAGCAGCCAAGATTTCCAGGGGGCCCAGCATTTT
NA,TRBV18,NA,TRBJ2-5,CASSPIQGKETQYF,TGTGCCAGCTCACCAATACAGGGCAAAGAGACCCAGTACTTC
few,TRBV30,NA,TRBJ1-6,CAGRGDYNSPLHF,TGTGCTGGACGGGGTGATTATAATTCACCCCTCCACTTT
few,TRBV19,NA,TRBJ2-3,CASSIGGTLRTDTQYF,TGTGCCAGTAGTATAGGCGGAACACTTCGCACAGATACGCAGTATTTT
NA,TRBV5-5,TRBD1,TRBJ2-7,CASSPRQGNPYEQYF,TGTGCCAGCAGCCCCCGACAGGGAAATCCCTACGAGCAGTACTTC
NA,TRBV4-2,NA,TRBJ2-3,CASSQETGVRGDTQYF,TGTGCCAGCAGCCAAGAGACGGGGGTTCGCGGAGATACGCAGTATTTT
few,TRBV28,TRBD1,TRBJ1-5,CASRLTGASQPQHF,TGTGCCAGCAGACTGACAGGGGCGTCTCAGCCCCAGCATTTT
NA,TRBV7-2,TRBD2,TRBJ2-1,CASSSAGTSAYNEQFF,TGTGCCAGCAGCTCCGCAGGGACTAGCGCCTACAATGAGCAGTTCTTC
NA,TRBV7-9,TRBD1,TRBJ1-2,CASSFPGTGGGYTF,TGTGCCAGCAGCTTCCCCGGGACAGGGGGAGGCTACACCTTC
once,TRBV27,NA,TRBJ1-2,CASSSQGGGYGYTF,TGTGCCAGCAGTTCCCAGGGTGGTGGCTATGGCTACACCTTC
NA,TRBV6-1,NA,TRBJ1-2,CASRRLSEDGYTF,TGTGCCAGCAGAAGGTTATCCGAGGATGGCTACACCTTC
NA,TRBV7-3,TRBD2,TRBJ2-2,CASSSSSGLAGTGELFF,TGTGCCAGCAGCTCCTCTTCCGGACTAGCGGGGACCGGGGAGCTGTTTTTT
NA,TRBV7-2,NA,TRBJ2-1,CASSTTGSGTYNEQFF,TGTGCCAGCAGCACCACAGGGTCTGGGACCTACAATGAGCAGTTCTTC
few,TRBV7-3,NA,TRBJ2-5,CASSLGLQETQYF,TGTGCCAGCAGCTTAGGGCTCCAAGAGACCCAGTACTTC
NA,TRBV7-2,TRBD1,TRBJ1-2,CASSLDGTAYGYTF,TGTGCCAGCAGCTTAGACGGGACAGCCTATGGCTACACCTTC
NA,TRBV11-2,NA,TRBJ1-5,CASSLGAGQPQHF,TGTGCCAGCAGTCTTGGGGCGGGACAGCCCCAGCATTTT
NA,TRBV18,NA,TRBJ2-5,CASSPYEWQETQYF,TGTGCCAGCTCACCCTATGAATGGCAAGAGACCCAGTACTTC
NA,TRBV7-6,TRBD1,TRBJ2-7,CASSRATGVVDEQYF,TGTGCCAGCAGCAGAGCGACAGGGGTGGTTGACGAGCAGTACTTC
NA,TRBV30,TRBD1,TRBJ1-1,CAWMPSLTGPEAFF,TGTGCCTGGATGCCCTCTTTGACAGGGCCTGAAGCTTTCTTT
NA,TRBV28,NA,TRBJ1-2,CASASFSSSNYGGYTF,TGTGCCAGCGCCTCTTTCAGTTCCTCTAACTATGGTGGCTACACCTTC
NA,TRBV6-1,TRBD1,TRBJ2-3,CASSGGQVTDTQYF,TGTGCCAGCAGTGGGGGACAGGTCACAGATACGCAGTATTTT
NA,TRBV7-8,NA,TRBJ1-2,CASSLDRHNYGYTF,TGTGCCAGCAGCTTAGACAGGCACAACTATGGCTACACCTTC
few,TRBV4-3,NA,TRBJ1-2,CASSQDPPSRQAPYGYTF,TGCGCCAGCAGCCAAGATCCCCCTTCCAGACAGGCCCCTTATGGCTACACCTTC
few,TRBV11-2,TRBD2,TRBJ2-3,CASSLRLAGFTDTQYF,TGTGCCAGCAGCTTACGACTAGCGGGGTTCACAGATACGCAGTATTTT
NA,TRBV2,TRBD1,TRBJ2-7,CASSGTGRTYEQYF,TGTGCCAGCAGTGGGACAGGGCGCACCTACGAGCAGTACTTC
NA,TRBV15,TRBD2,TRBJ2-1,CATSRMIAGATSSYNEQFF,TGTGCCACCAGCAGAATGATAGCGGGGGCTACGAGCTCCTACAATGAGCAGTTCTTC
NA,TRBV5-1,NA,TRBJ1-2,CASSLTVNYGYTF,TGCGCCAGCAGCTTGACAGTTAACTATGGCTACACCTTC
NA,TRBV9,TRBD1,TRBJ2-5,CASSVWDSQETQYF,TGTGCCAGCAGCGTGTGGGACAGCCAAGAGACCCAGTACTTC
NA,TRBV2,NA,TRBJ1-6,CASLKAVALMGNSPLHF,TGTGCCAGCCTGAAGGCAGTAGCTCTCATGGGTAATTCACCCCTCCACTTT
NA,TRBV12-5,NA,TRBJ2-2,CASGLQLTGELFF,TGTGCTAGTGGTTTACAATTGACCGGGGAGCTGTTTTTT
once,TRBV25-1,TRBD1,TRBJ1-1,CASVIRQGATPNTEAFF,TGTGCCAGTGTAATTCGTCAGGGGGCGACTCCGAACACTGAAGCTTTCTTT
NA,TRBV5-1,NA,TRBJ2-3,CASSLWFAGFTDTQYF,TGCGCCAGCAGCTTGTGGTTCGCAGGGTTCACAGATACGCAGTATTTT
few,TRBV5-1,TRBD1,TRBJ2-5,CASSLVGTAGQETQYF,TGCGCCAGCAGCTTGGTCGGGACAGCCGGACAAGAGACCCAGTACTTC
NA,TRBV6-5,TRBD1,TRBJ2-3,CASSTGGWGTDTQYF,TGTGCCAGCAGTACAGGGGGCTGGGGCACAGATACGCAGTATTTT
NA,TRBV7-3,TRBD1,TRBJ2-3,CASSADRADTQYF,TGTGCCAGCAGCGCCGACAGGGCTGATACGCAGTATTTT
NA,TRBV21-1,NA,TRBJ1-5,CASSARDRGSLRIKPQHF,TGTGCCAGCAGCGCCCGGGACAGGGGGTCTTTGAGAATCAAGCCCCAGCATTTT
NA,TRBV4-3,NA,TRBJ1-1,CASSPRQRGTEAFF,TGCGCCAGCAGCCCGAGACAGAGGGGGACTGAAGCTTTCTTT
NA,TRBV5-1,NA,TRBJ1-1,CASSSDSLNTEAFF,TGCGCCAGCAGCTCGGACAGCTTGAACACTGAAGCTTTCTTT
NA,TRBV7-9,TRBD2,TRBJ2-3,CASSLPASGGRSDTQYF,TGTGCCAGCAGCTTACCTGCTAGCGGGGGGCGCTCAGATACGCAGTATTTT
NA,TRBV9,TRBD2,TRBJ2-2,CASSWGTSGGAGELFF,TGTGCCAGCAGCTGGGGGACTAGCGGGGGAGCCGGGGAGCTGTTTTTT
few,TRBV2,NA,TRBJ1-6,CASSERQMSSYNSPLHF,TGTGCCAGCAGTGAAAGACAGATGAGCTCCTATAATTCACCCCTCCACTTT
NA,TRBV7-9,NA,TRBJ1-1,CASSLGTPEAFF,TGTGCCAGCAGCTTAGGGACACCTGAAGCTTTCTTT
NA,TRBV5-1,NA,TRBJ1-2,CASSLDRVDYGYTF,TGCGCCAGCAGCTTGGACAGGGTGGACTATGGCTACACCTTC
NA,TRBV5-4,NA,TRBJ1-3,CASSLGGGFSGNTIYF,TGTGCCAGCAGCTTGGGGGGAGGGTTCTCTGGAAACACCATATATTTT